This TCR beta chain was retrieved from a study of OX40 agonist ivuxolimab in advanced cancers. Study details: Enrolled patients in dose escalation had cancers that were hepatocellular carcinoma, melanoma, renal cell or head and neck cancer.

Sequencing was performed with immunoSEQ multiplex PCR; in TCRdb, only in-frame clones are kept and a portion is missing. The sample includes under 150,000 clones, 85% to 95% of them seen just once. CDR1 and CDR2 (germline): LNHDA, SQIVND (reference sequence). V lost 9 bases, J lost 0 bases, and 2 bases stayed unmatched. This CDR3 comprises 14 residues. This chain uses TRBV19 with TRBJ2-7; TRBD2 aligns across 13 bases. Sequenced material: CD4+ or CD8+ T cells sorted from blood, taken in a trial of the OX40 agonist ivuxolimab. The clonotype was recovered from an adult with an advanced solid tumor such as melanoma, head and neck, liver or kidney cancer. The CDR3 DNA is TGTGCCAGCCGGACTAGCGGGAGCTCCTACGAGCAGTACTTC. The encoded protein is CASRTSGSSYEQYF. The complete variable domain, with remaining parts taken from reference TRBV19 and TRBJ2-7, reads DGGITQSPKYLFRKEGQNVTLSCEQNLNHDAMYWYRQDPGQGLRLIYYSQIVNDFQKGDIAEGYSVSREKKESFPLTVTSAQKNPTAFYLCASRTSGSSYEQYFGPGTRLTVT.